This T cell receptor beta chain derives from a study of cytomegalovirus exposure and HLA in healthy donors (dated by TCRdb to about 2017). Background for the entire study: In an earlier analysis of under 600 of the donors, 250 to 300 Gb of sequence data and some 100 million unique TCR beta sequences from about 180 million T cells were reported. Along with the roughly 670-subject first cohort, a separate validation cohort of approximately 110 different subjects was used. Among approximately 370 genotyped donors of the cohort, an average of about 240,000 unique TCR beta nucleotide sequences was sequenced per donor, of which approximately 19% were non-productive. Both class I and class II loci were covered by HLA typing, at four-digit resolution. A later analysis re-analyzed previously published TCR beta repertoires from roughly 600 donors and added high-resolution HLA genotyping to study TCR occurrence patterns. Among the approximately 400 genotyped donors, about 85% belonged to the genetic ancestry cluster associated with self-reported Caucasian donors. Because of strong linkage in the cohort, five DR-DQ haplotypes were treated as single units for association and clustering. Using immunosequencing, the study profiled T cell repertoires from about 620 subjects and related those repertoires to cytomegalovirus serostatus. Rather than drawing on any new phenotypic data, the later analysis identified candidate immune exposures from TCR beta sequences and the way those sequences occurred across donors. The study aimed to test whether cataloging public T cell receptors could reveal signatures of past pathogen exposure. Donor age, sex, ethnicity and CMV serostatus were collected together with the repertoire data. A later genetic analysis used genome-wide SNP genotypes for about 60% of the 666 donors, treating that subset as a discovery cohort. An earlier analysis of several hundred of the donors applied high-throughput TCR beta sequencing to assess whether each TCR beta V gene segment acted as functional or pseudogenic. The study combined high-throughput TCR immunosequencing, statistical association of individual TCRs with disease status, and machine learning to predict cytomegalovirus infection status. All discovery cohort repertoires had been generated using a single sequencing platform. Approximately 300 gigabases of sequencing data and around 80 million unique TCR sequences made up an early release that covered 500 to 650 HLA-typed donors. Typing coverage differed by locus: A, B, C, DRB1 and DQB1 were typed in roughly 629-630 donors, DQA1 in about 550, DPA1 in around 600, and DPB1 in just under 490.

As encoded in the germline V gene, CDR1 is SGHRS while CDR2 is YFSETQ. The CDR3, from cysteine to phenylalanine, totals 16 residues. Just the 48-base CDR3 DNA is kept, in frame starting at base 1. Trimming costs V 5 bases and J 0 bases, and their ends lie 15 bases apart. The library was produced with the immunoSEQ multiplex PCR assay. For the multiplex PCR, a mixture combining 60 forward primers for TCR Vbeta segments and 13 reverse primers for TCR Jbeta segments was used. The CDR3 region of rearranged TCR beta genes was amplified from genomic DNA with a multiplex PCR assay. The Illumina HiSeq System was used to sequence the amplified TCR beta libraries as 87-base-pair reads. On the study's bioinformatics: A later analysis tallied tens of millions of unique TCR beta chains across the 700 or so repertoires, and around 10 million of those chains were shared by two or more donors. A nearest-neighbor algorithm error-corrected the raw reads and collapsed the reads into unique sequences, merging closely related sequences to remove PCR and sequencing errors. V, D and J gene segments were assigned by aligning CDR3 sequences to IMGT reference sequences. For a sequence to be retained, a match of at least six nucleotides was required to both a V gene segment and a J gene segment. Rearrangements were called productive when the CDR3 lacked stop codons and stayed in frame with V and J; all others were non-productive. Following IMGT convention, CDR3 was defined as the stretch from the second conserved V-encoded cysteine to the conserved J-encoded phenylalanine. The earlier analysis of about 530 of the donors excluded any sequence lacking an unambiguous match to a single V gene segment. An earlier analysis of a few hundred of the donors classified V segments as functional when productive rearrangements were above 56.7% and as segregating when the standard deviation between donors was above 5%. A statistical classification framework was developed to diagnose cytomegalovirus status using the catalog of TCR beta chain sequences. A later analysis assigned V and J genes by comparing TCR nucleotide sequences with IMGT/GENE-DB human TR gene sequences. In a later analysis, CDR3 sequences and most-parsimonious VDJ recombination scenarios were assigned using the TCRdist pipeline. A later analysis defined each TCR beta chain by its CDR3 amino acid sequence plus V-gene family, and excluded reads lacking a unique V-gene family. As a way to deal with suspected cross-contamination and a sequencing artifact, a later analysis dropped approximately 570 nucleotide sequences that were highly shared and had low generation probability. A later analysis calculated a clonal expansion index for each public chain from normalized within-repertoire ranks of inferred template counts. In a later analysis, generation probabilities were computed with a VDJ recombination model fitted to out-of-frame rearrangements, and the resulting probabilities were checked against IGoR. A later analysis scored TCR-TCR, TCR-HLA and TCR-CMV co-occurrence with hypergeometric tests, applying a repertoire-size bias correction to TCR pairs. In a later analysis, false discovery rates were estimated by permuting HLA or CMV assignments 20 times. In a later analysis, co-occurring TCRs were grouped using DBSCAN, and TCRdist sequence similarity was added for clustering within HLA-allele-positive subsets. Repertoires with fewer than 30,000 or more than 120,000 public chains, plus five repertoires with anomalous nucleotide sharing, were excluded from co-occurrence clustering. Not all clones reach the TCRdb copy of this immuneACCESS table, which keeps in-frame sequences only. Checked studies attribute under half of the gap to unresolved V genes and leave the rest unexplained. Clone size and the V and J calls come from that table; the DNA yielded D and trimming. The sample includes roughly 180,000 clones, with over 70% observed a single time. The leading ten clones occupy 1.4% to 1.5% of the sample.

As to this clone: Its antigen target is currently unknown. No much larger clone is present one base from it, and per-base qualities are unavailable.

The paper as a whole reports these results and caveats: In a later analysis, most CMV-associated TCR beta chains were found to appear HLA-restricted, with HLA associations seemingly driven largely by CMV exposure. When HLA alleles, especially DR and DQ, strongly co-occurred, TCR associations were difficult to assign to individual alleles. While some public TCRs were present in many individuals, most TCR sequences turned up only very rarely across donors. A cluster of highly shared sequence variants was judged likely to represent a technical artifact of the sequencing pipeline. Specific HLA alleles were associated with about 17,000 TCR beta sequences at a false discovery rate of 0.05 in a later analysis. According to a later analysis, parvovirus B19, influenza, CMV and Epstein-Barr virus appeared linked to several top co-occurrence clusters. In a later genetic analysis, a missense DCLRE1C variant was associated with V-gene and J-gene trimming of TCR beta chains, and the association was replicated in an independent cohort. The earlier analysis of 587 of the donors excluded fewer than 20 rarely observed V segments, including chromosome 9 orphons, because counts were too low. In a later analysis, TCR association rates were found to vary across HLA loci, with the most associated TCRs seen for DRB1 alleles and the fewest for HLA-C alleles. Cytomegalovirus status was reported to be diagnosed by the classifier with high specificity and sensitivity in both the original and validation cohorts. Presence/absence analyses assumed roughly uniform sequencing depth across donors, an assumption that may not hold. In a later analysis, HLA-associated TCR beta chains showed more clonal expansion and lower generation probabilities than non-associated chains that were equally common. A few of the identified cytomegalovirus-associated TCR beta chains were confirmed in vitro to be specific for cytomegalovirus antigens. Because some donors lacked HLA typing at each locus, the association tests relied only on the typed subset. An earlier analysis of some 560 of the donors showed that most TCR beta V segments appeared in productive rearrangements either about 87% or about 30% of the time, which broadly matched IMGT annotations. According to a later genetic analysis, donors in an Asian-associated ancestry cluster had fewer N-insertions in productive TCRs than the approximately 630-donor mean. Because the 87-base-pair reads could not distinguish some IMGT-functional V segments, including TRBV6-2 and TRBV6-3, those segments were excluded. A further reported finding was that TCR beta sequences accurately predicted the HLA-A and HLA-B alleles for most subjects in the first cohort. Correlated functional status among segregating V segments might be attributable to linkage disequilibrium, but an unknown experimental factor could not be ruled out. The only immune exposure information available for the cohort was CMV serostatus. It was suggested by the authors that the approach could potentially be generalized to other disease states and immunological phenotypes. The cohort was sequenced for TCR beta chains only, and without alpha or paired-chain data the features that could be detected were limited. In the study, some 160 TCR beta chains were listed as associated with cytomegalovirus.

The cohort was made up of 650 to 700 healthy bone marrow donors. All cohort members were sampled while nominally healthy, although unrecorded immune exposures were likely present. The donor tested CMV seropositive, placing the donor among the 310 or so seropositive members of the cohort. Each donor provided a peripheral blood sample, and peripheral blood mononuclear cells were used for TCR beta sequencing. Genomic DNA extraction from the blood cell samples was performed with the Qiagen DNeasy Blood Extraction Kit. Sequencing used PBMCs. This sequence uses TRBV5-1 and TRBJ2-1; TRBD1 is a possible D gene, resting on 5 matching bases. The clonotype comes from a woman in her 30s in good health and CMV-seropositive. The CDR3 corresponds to CASSPLGAGSYNEQFF. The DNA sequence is TGCGCCAGCAGTCCCCTAGGGGCCGGCTCCTACAATGAGCAGTTCTTC.